The 24 T cell receptor beta chains in this list originate from one sample, sequenced in a study of blood T cell repertoires in COVID-19. Here immunoSEQ multiplex PCR was the method, and the copy in TCRdb shows in-frame clones only, minus some. The table lists tens of thousands of clones, around four fifths of them singletons. The sequencing sample was made of peripheral blood. The receptors were gathered from a middle-aged man with acute or convalescent COVID-19.

The chain joins TRBV28 to TRBJ1-1; D is perhaps TRBD1 (6 bases). Germline loops: CDR1 MDHEN, CDR2 SYDVKM. The CDR3 runs 14 residues. V shed 4 bases and J shed 4 bases, with 13 bases lying between them. In DNA, the CDR3 is TGTGCCAGCAGTTCCTCAGGGGAGGGCACTGAAGCTTTCTTT. It specifies CASSSSGEGTEAFF.

This clone has only one observation. Here the CDR3 DNA reads TGTGCCAGTAGTACCGGGGGGATTCCCCAGGGCATTCAGTACTTC. It is translated as CASSTGGIPQGIQYF. The chain couples TRBV19 to TRBJ2-4; 7 bases fit TRBD2. CDR1 is LNHDA and CDR2 is SQIVND in the germline V gene (reference sequence). V gave up 4 bases and J gave up 9 bases; unmatched junction bases: 12. This CDR3 is built from 15 residues. The full variable domain, in which reference TRBV19 and TRBJ2-4 provide the parts outside the CDR3, is DGGITQSPKYLFRKEGQNVTLSCEQNLNHDAMYWYRQDPGQGLRLIYYSQIVNDFQKGDIAEGYSVSREKKESFPLTVTSAQKNPTAFYLCASSTGGIPQGIQYFGAGTRLSVL.

The CDR3 DNA sequence: TGTGCCAGCACCTCCGGGGGGTATGGCTATGGCTACACCTTC. It yields the protein CASTSGGYGYGYTF. The genes are TRBV7-2 and TRBJ1-2, with a possible D match to TRBD1 (5 bases). This CDR3 region has 14 residues. The germline V and J ends were trimmed by 7 bases and 4 bases, with 16 bases remaining between them. CDR1 SGHTA and CDR2 FQGNSA come from the germline V gene. The full variable domain, rest sourced from reference TRBV7-2 and TRBJ1-2, is GAGVSQSPSNKVTEKGKDVELRCDPISGHTALYWYRQSLGQGLEFLIYFQGNSAPDKSGLPSDRFSAERTGGSVSTLTIQRTQQEDSAVYLCASTSGGYGYGYTFGSGTRLTVV.

V is TRBV7-9 and J is TRBJ1-6; unclear D gene. Germline V gene sequence: CDR1 SEHNR, CDR2 FQNEAQ (reference sequence). The CDR3 runs 10 residues. The CDR3: CGAYNSPLHF. CDR3 coding DNA: TGTGGAGCCTATAATTCACCCCTCCACTTT.

V usage is TRBV6-5 and J usage is TRBJ2-7; 8 bases agree with TRBD2. The CDR3 totals 14 residues. V trimming: 2 bases; J trimming: 10 bases; junction bases outside the gene matches: 10. Germline lookup yields CDR1 MNHEY and CDR2 SVGAGI. For the CDR3, the DNA is TGTGCCAGCAGTTACCGACACACCGGGGGGGATCAGTACTTC. It specifies CASSYRHTGGDQYF.

V and J are TRBV5-1 and TRBJ2-5, with a weak D call TRBD1 (5 bases). The CDR3 sequence is 13 residues long. Germline lookup yields CDR1 SGHRS and CDR2 YFSETQ. The ends were cut back, 0 bases at V and 5 bases at J, with 8 bases in the middle. The CDR3 sequence is CASSLVPGETQYF. DNA for the CDR3: TGCGCCAGCAGCTTGGTTCCAGGGGAGACCCAGTACTTC.

V and J are TRBV7-2 and TRBJ2-4; 12 positions agree with TRBD2. V gave up 1 base and J gave up 9 bases; unmatched junction bases: 16. Germline CDR1 reads SGHTA; CDR2 reads FQGNSA. The CDR3 spans 19 residues. This chain's CDR3 is CASSLVSPLAGGKVGIQYF. DNA of the CDR3: TGTGCCAGCAGCTTAGTATCCCCGCTAGCGGGGGGGAAGGTGGGCATTCAGTACTTC.

This rearrangement joins TRBV28 to TRBJ1-5; D is possibly TRBD1 (6 bases). CDR3 length: 15 amino acids. Germline assignment: CDR1 MDHEN and CDR2 SYDVKM. The ends were cut back, 3 bases at V and 0 bases at J, with 9 bases in the middle. CDR3 nucleotides: TGTGCCAGCAGTTTGGGAGGGGGTAGCAATCAGCCCCAGCATTTT. This gives the protein CASSLGGGSNQPQHF.

V is TRBV2 and J is TRBJ2-1; D call uncertain. Trimming stripped 4 bases from V and 9 bases from J, with 7 bases between. The CDR3 length is 11 residues. CDR1 and CDR2 from the germline V gene are SNHLY and FYNNEI. CDR3 protein: CASSVVGEQFF. The CDR3 region has the DNA TGTGCCAGCAGTGTTGTCGGTGAGCAGTTCTTC. The entire variable domain, with the rest obtained from reference TRBV2 and TRBJ2-1, is as follows: EPEVTQTPSHQVTQMGQEVILRCVPISNHLYFYWYRQILGQKVEFLVSFYNNEISEKSEIFDDQFSVERPDGSNFTLKIRSTKLEDSAMYFCASSVVGEQFFGPGTRLTVL.

This rearrangement joins TRBV20-1 to TRBJ2-1, with a possible D match to TRBD1 (6 bases). V was cut by 5 bases and J by 12 bases, with 14 bases left in between. Germline CDR1 DFQATT, CDR2 SNEGSKA (reference sequence). This CDR3 has 11 residues. The CDR3, as DNA: TGCAGTGCTTCCAGGGGATTTGGGCAGTTCTTC. This gives the protein CSASRGFGQFF.

This CDR3 is CASTGQGANQPQHF. CDR3 DNA sequence: TGTGCCAGCACCGGACAGGGGGCCAATCAGCCCCAGCATTTT. The chain uses TRBV25-1 and TRBJ1-5; 11 bases match TRBD1. Trimming removed 7 bases from V and 3 bases from J; junction bases left unmatched: 2. The germline gives CDR1 MGHDK, CDR2 SYGVNS. The CDR3 is 14 residues long.

V gene TRBV12-5 combines with J gene TRBJ2-3; D ambiguous. V was pared by 1 base and J by 2 bases, with 22 bases between. CDR1 is LGHNT, CDR2 FRNRAP, per germline. This CDR3 has 19 amino acids. The CDR3 sequence: CASGLEEKSLYRHTDTQYF. The CDR3 nucleotides read TGTGCTAGTGGTTTGGAGGAAAAGTCACTCTATAGACACACAGATACGCAGTATTTT.

CDR3 in DNA: TGTGCCAGCAGCAGTTTAGCGGGGGCTGAGCAGTTCTTC. Its translation: CASSSLAGAEQFF. The chain uses TRBV11-3 and TRBJ2-1, with 9 positions matching TRBD2. Trimming took 5 bases from V and 9 from J; bases not matched to a gene: 5. CDR3 length: 13 residues. Germline V gene sequence: CDR1 SGHNT, CDR2 YENEEA.

The CDR3 sequence is CASLPRDTGNTIYF. The DNA for the CDR3 is TGTGCCAGCTTACCCAGGGATACTGGAAACACCATATATTTT. The chain combines TRBV18 with TRBJ1-3; maybe TRBD1 (5 bases). From germline, CDR1 is KGHSH and CDR2 LQKENI. The CDR3 runs to 14 residues. V lost 7 bases and J 2 bases, leaving 12 bases between the germline ends.

The V call is TRBV11-3, the J call TRBJ1-1; the D gene is possibly TRBD1 (5 bases). V lost 1 base and J lost 6, with 9 bases in between. Germline V lookup: CDR1 SGHNT, CDR2 YENEEA. This CDR3 is built from 13 residues. The CDR3 is CASSLVGGAEAFF. CDR3 DNA sequence: TGTGCCAGCAGCTTAGTGGGGGGGGCTGAAGCTTTCTTT.

CDR3 amino acids: CASSQETRGPQYF. DNA for the CDR3: TGCGCCAGCAGCCAAGAGACGCGGGGGCCTCAGTACTTC. The chain couples TRBV4-3 to TRBJ2-7; maybe TRBD2 (7 bases). CDR3 length: 13 residues. Trimming cost V 0 bases and J 10 bases, with 13 bases left between them. CDR1 and CDR2 (germline): LGHNA, YSLEER.

The gene calls are TRBV5-8 and TRBJ2-7, with D possibly matching TRBD1 (6 bases). Germline V gives CDR1 SGHTS, CDR2 YDEGEE. The germline V and J ends were trimmed by 4 bases and 7 bases, with 15 bases remaining between them. The CDR3 loop spans 13 amino acids. The CDR3 DNA follows: TGTGCCAGCAGCCAGACTCGTAGGGGGGAGCAGTACTTC. This codes for CASSQTRRGEQYF.

The chain combines TRBV2 with TRBJ2-7, with D possibly TRBD1 on 6 matching bases. Germline CDR1 and CDR2: SNHLY and FYNNEI. The CDR3 has 13 amino acids. V lost 5 bases, J lost 7 bases, and 15 bases lay in between. The DNA for the CDR3 is TGTGCCAGCAGTCTGGAACAGGGAGTGGAGCAGTACTTC. Its protein is CASSLEQGVEQYF.

The V call is TRBV27, the J call TRBJ1-2; 9 bases line up with TRBD1. The CDR3 runs to 14 residues. V lost 6 bases, J lost 2 bases, and 4 bases stayed unmatched. Germline lookup yields CDR1 MNHEY and CDR2 SMNVEV (reference sequence). Here the CDR3 reads CASRGQGKNYGYTF. The CDR3, as DNA: TGTGCCAGCAGAGGACAGGGGAAGAACTATGGCTACACCTTC.

In the case of this clone: The sample has other DNA sequences that encode this CDR3 too. The chain joins TRBV19 to TRBJ2-1; 7 positions match TRBD1. V lost 3 bases, J lost 0 bases, and 2 bases stayed unmatched. CDR3 size: 15 residues. CDR1 is LNHDA and CDR2 is SQIVND in the germline V gene (reference sequence). CDR3 bases: TGTGCCAGTAGTATCCGGGACAGCTCCTACAATGAGCAGTTCTTC. Translating it yields CASSIRDSSYNEQFF. The whole variable domain, remainder taken from reference TRBV19 and TRBJ2-1, is DGGITQSPKYLFRKEGQNVTLSCEQNLNHDAMYWYRQDPGQGLRLIYYSQIVNDFQKGDIAEGYSVSREKKESFPLTVTSAQKNPTAFYLCASSIRDSSYNEQFFGPGTRLTVL.

The J gene is TRBJ2-5, the V gene TRBV6-6, with 9 bases fitting TRBD1. The CDR3 loop spans 16 amino acids. Per the germline V gene, CDR1 is MNHNY and CDR2 is SVGAGI (reference sequence). Trimming removed 5 bases from V and 1 base from J; junction bases left unmatched: 8. The DNA for the CDR3 is TGTGCCAGCAGTGCGTCGGGACAGGGAAGCCAAGAGACCCAGTACTTC. Translation gives CASSASGQGSQETQYF.

The sample holds one count of this clone. The chain uses TRBV7-9 and TRBJ2-1, with 8 bases lining up with TRBD1. The V gene's germline CDR1 is SEHNR and CDR2 FQNEAQ (reference sequence). The CDR3 covers 15 residues. With V trimmed by 5 bases and J by 8 bases, 11 bases remained unmatched. CDR3 region: CASSPPGQGWDEQFF. Here the CDR3 DNA reads TGTGCCAGCAGCCCCCCTGGACAGGGCTGGGATGAGCAGTTCTTC.

The chain is built from TRBV28 and TRBJ1-1; D is undetermined. Trimming removed 5 bases at V and 0 bases at J, with 4 bases between. CDR1 and CDR2 (germline): MDHEN, SYDVKM. The CDR3 totals 12 residues. The CDR3 here is CASSTLNTEAFF. CDR3 coding DNA: TGTGCCAGCAGTACACTGAACACTGAAGCTTTCTTT.

In regard to this clone: The junction departs from germline at one end; a sequencing error may be responsible. CDR3 nucleotide sequence: TGTGCCAGTAGTATAGGGACTCGGACAGATCCTATTTTC. It is translated as CASSIGTRTDPIF. The rearrangement links TRBV19 to TRBJ1-2, with D maybe TRBD1 (6 bases). In germline, CDR1 is LNHDA, CDR2 SQIVND (reference sequence). The CDR3 is made up of 13 amino acids.